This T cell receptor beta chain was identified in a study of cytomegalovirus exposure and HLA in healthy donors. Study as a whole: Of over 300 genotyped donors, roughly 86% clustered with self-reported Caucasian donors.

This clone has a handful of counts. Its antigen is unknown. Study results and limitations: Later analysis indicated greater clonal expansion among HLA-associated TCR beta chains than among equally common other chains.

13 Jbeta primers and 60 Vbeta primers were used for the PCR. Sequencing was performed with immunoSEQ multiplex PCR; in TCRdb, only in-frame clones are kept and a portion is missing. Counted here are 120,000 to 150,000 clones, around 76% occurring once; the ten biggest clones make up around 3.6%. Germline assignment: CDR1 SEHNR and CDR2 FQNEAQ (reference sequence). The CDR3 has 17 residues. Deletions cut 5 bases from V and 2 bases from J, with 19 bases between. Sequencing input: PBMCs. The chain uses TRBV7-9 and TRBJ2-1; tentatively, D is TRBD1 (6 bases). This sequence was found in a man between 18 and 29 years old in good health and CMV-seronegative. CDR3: CASSTGRRTATYNEQFF. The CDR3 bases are TGTGCCAGCAGCACCGGGCGCCGGACAGCGACCTACAATGAGCAGTTCTTC.